These 26 T cell receptor beta chains were all obtained from the same sample, sequenced in a study of post-analysis software for immune sequencing data. TCR beta cDNA libraries included unique molecular identifiers. TCRdb independently ran MiXCR on the PCR reads; one entry per CDR3 protein. This table has approximately 160,000 distinct CDR3 sequences, 30% appearing once. Study-wide results and caveats: Patients carried roughly five TRBV segments more frequently than controls did, and TRBV5-6, TRBV5-1 and TRBV20-1 were among them.

No antigens are known for them. The sample taken for sequencing was blood. These receptors came from a girl aged 5 to 17 with multiple sclerosis.

The chain employs TRBV5-1 and TRBJ1-5; D might be TRBD1 (6 bases). The CDR3 sequence is 14 residues long. Germline CDR1 is SGHRS and CDR2 is YFSETQ. V lost 4 bases to trimming and J lost 9 bases, with 17 bases between them. CDR3 region: CASSLGGGSWPQHF. CDR3 in DNA: TGCGCCAGCAGCCTGGGAGGGGGTTCTTGGCCCCAGCATTTT.

This clonotype was detected a few times. The J gene is TRBJ1-1, the V gene TRBV6-5, with 8 bases identical to TRBD1. V lost 2 bases to trimming and J lost 4 bases; unmatched junction nucleotides: 0. The germline V gene encodes CDR1 MNHEY and CDR2 SVGAGI. This CDR3 spans 13 amino acids. Here the CDR3 reads CASSYTGGTEAFF. CDR3 sequence (DNA): TGTGCCAGCAGTTACACAGGGGGCACTGAAGCTTTCTTT.

This clonotype occurred a few times. As DNA, the CDR3 is TGTGCCAGCAGCCGGCGGGGGGAGACAGAGACCCAGTACTTC. This codes for CASSRRGETETQYF. The genes are TRBV12-3 or TRBV12-4 and TRBJ2-5; 8 bases fit TRBD2. The CDR3 runs to 14 residues. J was trimmed by 4 bases and V by 6 bases; bases with no gene match: 7.

This clonotype occurred a few times. The rearrangement joins TRBV20-1 to TRBJ2-7; D might be TRBD1 (6 bases). The CDR3 sequence is 12 residues long. Germline CDR1 and CDR2: DFQATT and SNEGSKA (reference sequence). The V gene lost 3 bases and the J gene lost 5 bases, with 11 bases spanning the gap. Here the CDR3 reads CSARNRAHEQYF. As DNA, the CDR3 is TGCAGTGCTAGGAACAGGGCCCACGAGCAGTACTTC.

As to this clonotype: This may be a read error, as it is one base from a much larger clone. The gene calls are TRBV7-9 and TRBJ2-1, with a tentative D call TRBD1 (5 bases). The V end lost 4 bases, the J end lost 10 bases, and 23 bases lay between the germline ends. The germline V gene encodes CDR1 SEHNR and CDR2 FQNEAQ (reference sequence). This CDR3 has 16 residues. CDR3 nucleotides: TGTGCCAGCAGCTCAGGATCTCTCCTCTGGGGCTACGAGCAGTTCTTC. Translation gives CASSSGSLLWGYEQFF.

V gene TRBV29-1 combines with J gene TRBJ2-4, with D perhaps matching TRBD1 (5 bases). The end of the DNA is better explained by TRBJ2-5, so the J call may be wrong. The CDR3 is made up of 12 amino acids. Germline CDR1 and CDR2: SQVTM and ANQGSEA. CDR3 residues: CSATGYGETQYF. The CDR3 region has the DNA TGCAGCGCTACAGGCTATGGCGAGACCCAGTACTTC.

J is TRBJ2-5 and V is TRBV20-1; D gene uncertain. This CDR3 region has 14 residues. Trimming removed 0 bases at V and 3 bases at J, with 11 bases between. CDR1 and CDR2 from the germline V gene are DFQATT and SNEGSKA (reference sequence). The CDR3 coding sequence is TGCAGTGCTAGAGATTTTGGCCGCGAAGAGACCCAGTACTTC. Amino acids: CSARDFGREETQYF.

This clonotype was seen a single time. The rearrangement uses TRBV6-2 or TRBV6-3 and TRBJ2-7; 8 nucleotides match TRBD2. The V gene end was trimmed by 0 bases and the J gene end by 11 bases; junction bases not matched to a gene: 15. CDR3 length: 16 amino acids. Germline-derived CDR1 and CDR2 are MNHEY and SVGEGT. CDR3 nucleotides: TGTGCCAGCAGTTACTCCCCCGGGGGGGCGGGAGGATCCAAGTACTTC. Translation gives CASSYSPGGAGGSKYF.

In this sample, this clonotype turned up many times. The chain uses TRBV5-1 and TRBJ2-1, with a tentative D call TRBD1 (7 bases). The CDR3 totals 15 residues. Trimming pared 5 bases from V and 5 bases from J, leaving 17 bases between. CDR1 and CDR2 (germline): SGHRS, YFSETQ. This chain's CDR3 is CASRMAGGTNNEQFF. In nucleotides, the CDR3 is TGCGCCAGCAGGATGGCAGGGGGGACCAACAATGAGCAGTTCTTC.

The rearrangement joins TRBV12-3 or TRBV12-4 to TRBJ1-2; the match to TRBD1 covers 9 bases. The CDR3 loop spans 16 amino acids. Unmatched junction bases numbered 9, after V lost 4 bases and J lost 3 bases. This CDR3 is CASSSRTGDVYYGYTF. The CDR3 DNA reads as TGTGCCAGCAGTTCCCGGACAGGGGACGTTTACTATGGCTACACCTTC.

The CDR3 reads CASSPRRGNTEAFF. DNA of the CDR3: TGTGCCAGCTCCCCGCGCAGGGGGAACACTGAAGCTTTCTTT. This chain joins TRBV27 and TRBJ1-1; possible D gene TRBD1, 6 bases. This CDR3 is 14 amino acids long. CDR1 is MNHEY, CDR2 SMNVEV, per germline (reference sequence). Trimming removed 8 bases at V and 1 base at J, with 14 bases between.

The rearrangement joins TRBV20-1 to TRBJ2-2; no reliable D call. The germline V and J ends were trimmed by 4 bases and 4 bases, with 13 bases remaining between them. Per the germline V gene, CDR1 is DFQATT and CDR2 is SNEGSKA (reference sequence). The CDR3 extends over 14 amino acids. CDR3 amino acids: CSAKVPASTGELFF. CDR3 nucleotide sequence: TGCAGTGCTAAGGTGCCAGCGAGCACCGGGGAGCTGTTTTTT.

V usage is TRBV7-2 and J usage is TRBJ2-5; 8 bases align to TRBD1. The CDR3 totals 18 residues. Germline CDR1 is SGHTA and CDR2 is FQGNSA. Unmatched junction bases numbered 14, after V lost 1 base and J lost 4 bases. The CDR3 region has the DNA TGTGCCAGCAGCTTAGACAGGGAACGGACAGGGTGGGGAGAGACCCAGTACTTC. This sequence encodes CASSLDRERTGWGETQYF.

This clonotype was found many times. The V gene is TRBV4-1, the J gene TRBJ2-1; 9 nucleotides align to TRBD2. Germline CDR1 MGHRA, CDR2 YSYEKL. Germline trimming cut 7 bases from V and 7 bases from J; bases unmatched to any gene: 14. The CDR3 sequence is 16 residues long. The CDR3 coding sequence is TGCGCCAGCAAGGACCAGGCGGGAGGGCCGGGAAATGAGCAGTTCTTC. Its protein is CASKDQAGGPGNEQFF.

At least ten counts were recorded for this clonotype. This chain connects TRBV20-1 to TRBJ2-4, with D possibly TRBD1 on 7 matching bases. Trimming pared 3 bases from V and 8 bases from J, leaving 17 bases between. Germline V gene sequence: CDR1 DFQATT, CDR2 SNEGSKA (reference sequence). The CDR3 is 14 residues long. The CDR3 DNA sequence: TGCAGTGCTAGTCCCGGGACAGCTAGCGACATTCAGTACTTC. Its protein product is CSASPGTASDIQYF.

J is TRBJ2-5 and V is TRBV4-1; TRBD1 matches at 11 bases. V was pared by 0 bases and J by 4 bases, with 7 bases of the junction left unmatched. CDR3 length: 17 amino acids. From germline, CDR1 is MGHRA and CDR2 YSYEKL. CDR3 in amino acids: CASSQEMAGTGGETQYF. The CDR3 coding sequence is TGCGCCAGCAGCCAAGAAATGGCCGGGACAGGGGGAGAGACCCAGTACTTC.

The chain joins TRBV20-1 to TRBJ2-1, with TRBD1 matching over 9 bases. CDR3 length: 12 residues. V lost 3 bases and J lost 14; bases outside the gene matches: 8. CDR1 and CDR2 from the germline V gene are DFQATT and SNEGSKA (reference sequence). The CDR3 sequence is CSASPFRDREFF. For the CDR3, the DNA is TGCAGTGCTAGTCCGTTCCGGGACAGGGAGTTCTTC.

The J gene is TRBJ2-2, the V gene TRBV19; TRBD1 agrees at 7 bases. This CDR3 is 18 amino acids long. The trim removed 6 bases at V and 4 bases at J, leaving 17 bases unmatched. Germline V gene data show CDR1 as LNHDA and CDR2 as SQIVND (reference sequence). CDR3 sequence (DNA): TGTGCCAGTAGGGAGGAACCTAGGACAGGCATACGCACCGGGGAGCTGTTTTTT. Residues: CASREEPRTGIRTGELFF.

Points on this clonotype: The junction shows a germline mismatch at one end, possibly a read error. The chain carries TRBV28 and TRBJ2-3, with a weak D call TRBD2 (6 bases). Germline CDR1 reads MDHEN; CDR2 reads SYDVKM. CDR3 length: 17 residues. CDR3 DNA: TGTGCCAGCAGTGTATGGACTATTTCAATCACCACAGATACGCAGTATTTT. Its protein product is CASSVWTISITTDTQYF.

This clonotype was picked up a small number of times. A clone one base away is much larger, so this may be a read error. This sequence joins TRBV9 and TRBJ2-1; a possible D gene is TRBD2 (5 bases). In germline, CDR1 is SGDLS, CDR2 YYNGEE. This CDR3 region has 17 residues. The CDR3 bases are TGTGCCGGCAGCGTAGGAGGTGGAAACCCCCCCTACAATGAGCAGTTCTTC. It encodes CAGSVGGGNPPYNEQFF.

In its sample, this clonotype was seen many times. In DNA, the CDR3 is TGCAGTGCTAGCGGACCCCTGGGGGAGACCCAGTACTTC. Its protein is CSASGPLGETQYF. V and J are TRBV20-1 and TRBJ2-5, with D unclear. V shed 3 bases and J shed 5 bases, with 13 bases lying between them. This CDR3 has 13 residues. Germline V CDR1 and CDR2: DFQATT, SNEGSKA (reference sequence).

This clonotype was picked up a small number of times. V gene TRBV20-1 combines with J gene TRBJ2-1; D gene ambiguous. Germline V lookup: CDR1 DFQATT, CDR2 SNEGSKA (reference sequence). Trimming removed 5 bases at V and 6 bases at J, with 8 bases between. The CDR3 is made up of 11 amino acids. The CDR3 region is CSAGPINEQFF. The DNA of the CDR3 is TGCAGTGCTGGACCCATCAATGAGCAGTTCTTC.

With regard to this clonotype: Relative to the germline gene, one junction end is altered; a read error may explain this. The chain uses TRBV12-3 or TRBV12-4 and TRBJ2-5; D assignment may be TRBD1 or TRBD2 (5 bases each). The CDR3 is made up of 16 amino acids. The CDR3 reads CACSLGERVYQETQYF. The CDR3, as DNA: TGTGCCTGCAGTTTAGGGGAGCGCGTGTACCAAGAGACCCAGTACTTT.

V gene TRBV7-3 combines with J gene TRBJ2-7, with TRBD2 identical over 7 bases. V was pared by 6 bases and J by 3 bases, with 5 bases of the junction left unmatched. This CDR3 contains 13 residues. Germline V gene data show CDR1 as SGHTA and CDR2 as FQGTGA. Written as DNA, the CDR3 is TGTGCCAGCAGTCCTAGCGGAGGCTACGAGCAGTACTTC. Protein product: CASSPSGGYEQYF.

This chain connects TRBV4-1 to TRBJ2-4; 8 positions agree with TRBD2. The CDR3 contains 19 residues. Germline-derived CDR1 and CDR2 are MGHRA and YSYEKL. V shed 2 bases and J 2 bases; nucleotides not matched to a gene: 14. The CDR3 nucleotides are TGCGCCAGCAGCCAACCAGGGCGGGAGGTGGGGTCGTCCAAAAACATTCAGTACTTC. This sequence encodes CASSQPGREVGSSKNIQYF.

This clonotype has at least ten counts. V is TRBV28 and J is TRBJ2-1; a possible D gene is TRBD1 (5 bases). The germline V gene encodes CDR1 MDHEN and CDR2 SYDVKM. The CDR3 loop spans 16 amino acids. Trimming left V 6 bases short and J 3 bases short, with 18 bases between. The CDR3 bases are TGTGCCAGCAGATCCGGTCCTAAGGGGCTCTACAATGAGCAGTTCTTC. Translated, it gives CASRSGPKGLYNEQFF.